The clone carrying this T cell receptor (beta chain) turned up a few times. The data stem from a study of blood T cell repertoires in COVID-19. Study details: Samples of COVID-19 (acute and convalescent) were obtained from the United States, Italy and Spain. Nucleic acid was either cDNA or gDNA, and it came from T cells, B-cell-depleted T cells, or PBMCs.

The V and J ends lost 3 bases and 4 bases respectively, with 7 bases between them. This CDR3 has 13 amino acids. Germline V gene sequence: CDR1 LGHDT, CDR2 YNNKEL (reference sequence). In the authors' methods: Estimated nucleated cell counts came from reference gene primer amplification. Using immunoSEQ multiplex PCR, the repertoire was profiled, and TCRdb retains in-frame clones only, with some absent. V and J calls and clone size follow that table, whereas D and trimming were derived from the DNA. In the table there are fewer than 120,000 clones, about 85% of which are singletons. The TCR was taken from a human donor in a cohort sampled during active COVID-19. Material for sequencing was peripheral blood. The chain has TRBV3-1 (or the pseudogene TRBV3-2) and TRBJ1-3, with D tentatively TRBD1 (5 bases). This chain's CDR3 is CASSQTEGNTIYF. CDR3 bases: TGTGCCAGCAGCCAGACAGAAGGAAACACCATATATTTT.